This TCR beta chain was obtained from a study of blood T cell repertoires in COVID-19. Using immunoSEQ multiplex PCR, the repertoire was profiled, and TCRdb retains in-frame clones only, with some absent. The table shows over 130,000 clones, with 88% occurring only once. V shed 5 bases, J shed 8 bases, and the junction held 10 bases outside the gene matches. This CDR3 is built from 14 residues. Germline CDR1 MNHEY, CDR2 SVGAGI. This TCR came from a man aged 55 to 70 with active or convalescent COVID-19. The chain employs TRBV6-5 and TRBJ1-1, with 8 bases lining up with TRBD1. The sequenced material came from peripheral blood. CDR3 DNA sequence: TGTGCCAGCAGTCGCGGACAGGGATGGACAGAAGCTTTCTTT. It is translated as CASSRGQGWTEAFF.